This T cell receptor beta chain was obtained from a study of blood T cell repertoires in COVID-19. Across the study: PBMCs, B-cell-depleted T cells, or T cells were the source of the cDNA or gDNA that made up the material.

Participant ages covered about 18 to 100 years across 20 to 30 US areas. Cohort 3 donors were reported recovered after two negative PCRs, clearance, or symptom resolution. The CDR3 length is 15 residues. The germline CDR1 and CDR2 sequences are SGHVS and FQNEAQ. V lost 7 bases and J 3 bases, leaving 15 bases between the germline ends. The table came from immunoSEQ multiplex PCR; TCRdb's copy has only in-frame clones and leaves some out. The sample includes about 250,000 clones, 80% to 90% of them seen just once. The source material was PBMCs or T cells enriched from blood (not recorded which). The TCR sequence derives from a man younger than 30 who had recovered from COVID-19. V usage is TRBV7-8 and J usage is TRBJ2-2; D unresolved. This chain's CDR3 is CASIQRYPDTGELFF. DNA of the CDR3: TGTGCCAGCATCCAACGTTACCCAGACACCGGGGAGCTGTTTTTT.